The 20 T cell receptor beta chains below come from one sample, sequenced in a study of T cell responses to AZD1222 COVID-19 vaccine. Profiled with immunoSEQ multiplex PCR; TCRdb holds only in-frame clones, not every one. The table includes about 68,000 clones, more than 70% detected once. The sequenced sample was peripheral blood, obtained on day 0 of AZD1222 vaccination. These receptor sequences come from an adult in good health.

As for this clone: Distinct nucleotide sequences in the sample also encode this CDR3. This sequence joins TRBV6-2 or TRBV6-3 and TRBJ1-2; D gene ambiguous. The CDR3 runs 12 residues. Germline V gene lookup returns CDR1 MNHEY and CDR2 SVGEGT. The V and J ends lost 2 bases and 5 bases respectively, with 6 bases between them. The CDR3 DNA is TGTGCCAGCAGTTACGGACCGTATGGCTACACCTTC. Amino acids: CASSYGPYGYTF.

The rearrangement joins TRBV29-1 to TRBJ2-3; D remains unclear. The germline V and J ends were trimmed by 7 bases and 0 bases, with 17 bases remaining between them. Germline-derived CDR1 and CDR2 are SQVTM and ANQGSEA. The CDR3 extends over 15 amino acids. CDR3 residues: CSGTNGHVSTDTQYF. DNA for the CDR3: TGCAGCGGGACCAACGGTCACGTTAGCACAGATACGCAGTATTTT.

V and J are TRBV6-6 and TRBJ1-1; D is unclear. V was cut by 0 bases and J by 3 bases, with 8 bases left in between. Per germline, CDR1 MNHNY and CDR2 SVGAGI (reference sequence). This CDR3 spans 14 amino acids. The CDR3 region has the DNA TGTGCCAGCAGTTACTCCAAAGGCCACACTGAAGCTTTCTTT. Its translation: CASSYSKGHTEAFF.

The chain uses TRBV27 and TRBJ2-3; D is uncertain. The germline CDR1 and CDR2 sequences are MNHEY and SMNVEV (reference sequence). This CDR3 has 12 residues. The V gene lost 2 bases and the J gene lost 2 bases, with 2 bases spanning the gap. The CDR3 region is CASSLNTDTQYF. In DNA form, the CDR3 reads TGTGCCAGCAGTTTAAACACAGATACGCAGTATTTT.

This clone has more than one count but fewer than ten. V usage is TRBV6-2 or TRBV6-3 and J usage is TRBJ2-7; TRBD1 is a possible D gene (6 bases). The CDR3 spans 15 residues. The V end lost 2 bases, the J end lost 2 bases, and 13 bases lay between the germline ends. Germline assignment: CDR1 MNHEY and CDR2 SVGEGT. The CDR3 DNA follows: TGTGCCAGCAGTTACCTCCGGGACATGCCCTACGAGCAGTACTTC. Protein sequence: CASSYLRDMPYEQYF.

The chain has TRBV15 and TRBJ1-2; 9 bases fit TRBD1. Germline V lookup: CDR1 LNHNV, CDR2 YYDKDF (reference sequence). CDR3 length: 16 amino acids. The junction had 10 bases not matched to a gene; V was cut back by 4 bases and J by 4 bases. CDR3 loop: CATSKDRGFRPYGYTF. Here the CDR3 DNA reads TGTGCCACCAGCAAGGACAGGGGATTTCGGCCCTATGGCTACACCTTC.

The V gene is TRBV7-6, the J gene TRBJ1-4; D unclear. The CDR3 contains 15 residues. Germline V gives CDR1 SGHVS, CDR2 FNYEAQ. Trimming removed 5 bases from V and 3 bases from J, with 13 bases in between. The CDR3 loop is CASSPSSPPNEKLFF. For the CDR3, the DNA is TGTGCCAGCAGCCCCTCAAGCCCACCTAATGAAAAACTGTTTTTT.

The V call is TRBV4-1, the J call TRBJ1-6; possible D gene TRBD1, 6 bases. CDR3 length: 14 amino acids. Deletions cut 2 bases from V and 7 bases from J, with 9 bases between. CDR1 MGHRA and CDR2 YSYEKL come from the germline V gene. CDR3 in amino acids: CASSQPGANSPLHF. DNA for the CDR3: TGCGCCAGCAGCCAACCAGGGGCGAATTCACCCCTCCACTTT.

This rearrangement joins TRBV20-1 to TRBJ2-7; TRBD1 is a possible D gene (5 bases). The CDR3 covers 11 residues. Per the germline V gene, CDR1 is DFQATT and CDR2 is SNEGSKA (reference sequence). V was shortened by 7 bases and J by 1 base, with 8 bases between the two germline ends. CDR3 nucleotides: TGCAGTGTGGGGCGATCCTACGAGCAGTACTTC. This gives the protein CSVGRSYEQYF.

The chain carries TRBV3-1 (or the pseudogene TRBV3-2) and TRBJ1-4; possible D gene TRBD1, 5 bases. This CDR3 comprises 14 residues. Germline assignment: CDR1 LGHDT and CDR2 YNNKEL (reference sequence). The V gene lost 2 bases and the J gene lost 11 bases, with 15 bases spanning the gap. The CDR3 sequence: CASSQRAGKGKLFF. CDR3 nucleotides: TGTGCCAGCAGCCAACGTGCGGGCAAGGGGAAACTGTTTTTT.

This clone was seen once. This chain connects TRBV27 to TRBJ2-6; weak D call: TRBD1 (6 bases). V lost 9 bases, J lost 0 bases, and 18 bases lay in between. The CDR3 sequence is 17 residues long. Germline values: CDR1 MNHEY, CDR2 SMNVEV (reference sequence). The DNA of the CDR3 is TGTGCCAGGAGAGCAAAGGGGACACACTCTGGGGCCAACGTCCTGACTTTC. It yields the protein CARRAKGTHSGANVLTF. Complete variable domain (other parts from reference TRBV27 and TRBJ2-6): EAQVTQNPRYLITVTGKKLTVTCSQNMNHEYMSWYRQDPGLGLRQIYYSMNVEVTDKGDVPEGYKVSRKEKRNFPLILESPSPNQTSLYFCARRAKGTHSGANVLTFGAGSRLTVL.

The chain carries TRBV6-4 and TRBJ1-2, with 11 bases fitting TRBD1. The ends lost 4 bases at V and 6 bases at J; junction bases unmatched: 4. CDR1 and CDR2 from the germline V gene are MRHNA and SNTAGT. The length of the CDR3 is 14 residues. The CDR3 DNA reads TGTGCCAGCAGTGGGACAGGGGGCGCGGATGGCTACACCTTC. Translating it yields CASSGTGGADGYTF.

The CDR3 sequence: CASRAPGHTDTQYF. CDR3 nucleotide sequence: TGTGCCAGCCGGGCGCCTGGCCATACAGATACGCAGTATTTT. The chain carries TRBV6-5 and TRBJ2-3, with D unclear. The germline CDR1 and CDR2 sequences are MNHEY and SVGAGI. The CDR3 runs 14 residues. The V gene lost 8 bases and the J gene lost 3 bases, with 15 bases spanning the gap.

V and J are TRBV30 and TRBJ1-4, with 9 bases aligning to TRBD1. V shed 3 bases and J 5 bases; nucleotides not matched to a gene: 4. The CDR3 contains 14 residues. Germline V gives CDR1 GTSNPN, CDR2 SVGIG (reference sequence). This CDR3 is CAWREQGANEKLFF. CDR3 nucleotides: TGTGCCTGGAGGGAACAGGGGGCGAATGAAAAACTGTTTTTT.

The V call is TRBV6-1, the J call TRBJ2-2, with D possibly being TRBD1 (6 bases). This CDR3 spans 14 amino acids. In germline, CDR1 is MNHNS, CDR2 SASEGT. V was pared by 3 bases and J by 3 bases, with 8 bases between. This chain's CDR3 is CASSDKGDTGELFF. Here the CDR3 DNA reads TGTGCCAGCAGTGATAAGGGGGACACCGGGGAGCTGTTTTTT.

The J gene is TRBJ1-4, the V gene TRBV6-1; D gene uncertain. The CDR3 loop spans 17 amino acids. CDR1 is MNHNS and CDR2 is SASEGT in the germline V gene. V gave up 0 bases and J gave up 3 bases, with 14 bases separating them. CDR3 amino acids: CASSEAPSGLANEKLFF. In DNA form, the CDR3 reads TGTGCCAGCAGTGAAGCCCCTAGTGGGTTGGCTAATGAAAAACTGTTTTTT.

The chain carries TRBV30 and TRBJ2-6; D remains unclear. The germline V gene encodes CDR1 GTSNPN and CDR2 SVGIG (reference sequence). Trimming stripped 3 bases from V and 1 base from J, with 10 bases between. The CDR3 consists of 15 residues. The chain's CDR3 is CAWSPQYSGANVLTF. The CDR3 DNA reads TGTGCCTGGAGCCCACAGTATTCTGGGGCCAACGTCCTGACTTTC.

The V gene is TRBV27, the J gene TRBJ1-5; 7 bases map to TRBD1. Trimming removed 5 bases from V and 4 bases from J; junction bases left unmatched: 5. CDR3 length: 14 residues. CDR1 and CDR2 from the germline V gene are MNHEY and SMNVEV (reference sequence). Written as DNA, the CDR3 is TGTGCCAGCAGTCCCGGACAGGAGAATCAGCCCCAGCATTTT. It encodes CASSPGQENQPQHF.

This chain links TRBV28 with TRBJ1-1; no definite D call. Between the trimmed V and J ends, which lost 4 bases and 0 bases, there was a span of 6 bases. CDR1 is MDHEN and CDR2 is SYDVKM in the germline V gene. This CDR3 has 13 residues. CDR3 region: CASSSPLNTEAFF. Here the CDR3 DNA reads TGTGCCAGCAGTTCCCCCTTGAACACTGAAGCTTTCTTT.

This chain connects TRBV29-1 to TRBJ2-2; D remains unclear. V lost 6 bases to trimming and J lost 7 bases, with 9 bases between them. Germline CDR1 SQVTM, CDR2 ANQGSEA. CDR3 length equals 11 residues. In DNA, the CDR3 is TGCAGCGTCCCGGCCCACGGGGAGCTGTTTTTT. Amino acid sequence: CSVPAHGELFF.